This T cell receptor (beta chain) was recorded in a study of cytomegalovirus exposure and HLA in healthy donors. Across the study: Among the roughly 400 genotyped donors, 70% to 90% were placed in the Caucasian-associated ancestry cluster. Overall study findings and caveats: Earlier findings revealed that most TCR beta V segments proved productive either about 87% or about 30% of the time. A further, later analysis showed that HLA-associated TCR beta chains (compared with equally common others) were more clonally expanded.

The CDR3 extends over 16 amino acids. Germline CDR1 SGHNT, CDR2 YYREEE (reference sequence). After removal of 5 bases from V and 3 bases from J, the junction contained 7 bases not matched to a gene. Both 60 Vbeta primers and 13 Jbeta primers went into the PCR. Sequencing used immunoSEQ multiplex PCR; TCRdb keeps in-frame clones, though not all of them. The table lists about 130,000 clones, about 71% of them singletons, with more than 2.5% in the top ten. In its sample, this clone is medium-sized (0.01 to 0.1%). The antigen remains undetermined. The rearrangement uses TRBV5-4 and TRBJ2-3, with TRBD2 identical over 12 bases. Sequenced input: PBMCs. The clonotype comes from a woman aged 50 to 60 in good health and CMV-seronegative. The CDR3 spells CASSLGLAGLTDTQYF. CDR3 in DNA: TGTGCCAGCAGTCTTGGACTAGCGGGACTAACAGATACGCAGTATTTT.